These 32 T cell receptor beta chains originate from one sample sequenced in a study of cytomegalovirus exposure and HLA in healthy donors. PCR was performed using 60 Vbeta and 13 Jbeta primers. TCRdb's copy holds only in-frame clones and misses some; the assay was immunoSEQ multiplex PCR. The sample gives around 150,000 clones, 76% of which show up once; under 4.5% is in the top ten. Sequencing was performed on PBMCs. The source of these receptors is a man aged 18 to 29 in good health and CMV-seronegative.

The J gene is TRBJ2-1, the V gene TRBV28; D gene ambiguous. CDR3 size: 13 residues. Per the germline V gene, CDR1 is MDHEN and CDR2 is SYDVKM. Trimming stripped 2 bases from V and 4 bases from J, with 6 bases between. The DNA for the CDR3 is TGTGCCAGCAGTTTAACAGAATACAATGAGCAGTTCTTC. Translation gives CASSLTEYNEQFF.

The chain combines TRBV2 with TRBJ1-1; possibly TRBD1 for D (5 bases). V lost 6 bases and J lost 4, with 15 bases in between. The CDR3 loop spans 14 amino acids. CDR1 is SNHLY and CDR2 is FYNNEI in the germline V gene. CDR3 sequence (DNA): TGTGCCAGCAGCTTACAGGAACCCTTCACTGAAGCTTTCTTT. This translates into CASSLQEPFTEAFF.

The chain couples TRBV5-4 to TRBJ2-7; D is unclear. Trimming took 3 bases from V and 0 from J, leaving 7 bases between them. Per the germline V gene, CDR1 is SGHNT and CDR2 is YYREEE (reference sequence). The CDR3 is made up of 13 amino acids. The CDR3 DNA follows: TGTGCCAGCAGCTCCCGGTCCTCCTACGAGCAGTACTTC. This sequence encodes CASSSRSSYEQYF.

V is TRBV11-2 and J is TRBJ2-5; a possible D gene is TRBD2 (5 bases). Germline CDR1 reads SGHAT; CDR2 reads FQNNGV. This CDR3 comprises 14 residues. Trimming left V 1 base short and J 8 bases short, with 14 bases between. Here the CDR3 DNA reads TGTGCCAGCAGCTTAGGTCAGGACTTGGGAACCCAGTACTTC. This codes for CASSLGQDLGTQYF.

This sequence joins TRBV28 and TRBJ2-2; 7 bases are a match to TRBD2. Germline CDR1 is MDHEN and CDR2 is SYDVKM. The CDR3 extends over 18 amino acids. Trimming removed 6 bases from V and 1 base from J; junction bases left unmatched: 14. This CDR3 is CASSLTSSGGGNTGELFF. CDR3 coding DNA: TGTGCCAGCAGCTTGACTAGTAGTGGGGGGGGGAACACCGGGGAGCTGTTTTTT.

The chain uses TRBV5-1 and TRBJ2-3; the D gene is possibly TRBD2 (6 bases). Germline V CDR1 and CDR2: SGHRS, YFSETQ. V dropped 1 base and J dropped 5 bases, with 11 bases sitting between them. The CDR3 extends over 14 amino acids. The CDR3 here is CASSLRLAIDTQYF. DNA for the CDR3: TGCGCCAGCAGCTTGCGGCTAGCGATAGATACGCAGTATTTT.

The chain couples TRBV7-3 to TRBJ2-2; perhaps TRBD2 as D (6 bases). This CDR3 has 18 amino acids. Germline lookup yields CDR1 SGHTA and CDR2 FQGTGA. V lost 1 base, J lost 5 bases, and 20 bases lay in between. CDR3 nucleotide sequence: TGTGCCAGCAGCTTAATTACTCCGGGACTCGATTTTACCGGGGAGCTGTTTTTT. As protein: CASSLITPGLDFTGELFF.

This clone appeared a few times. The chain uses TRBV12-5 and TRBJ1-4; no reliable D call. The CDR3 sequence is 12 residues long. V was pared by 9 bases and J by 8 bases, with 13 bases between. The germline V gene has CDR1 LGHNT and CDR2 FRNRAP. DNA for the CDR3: TGTGCTAGCCGATCCGGCGGAGAAAAACTGTTTTTT. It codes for CASRSGGEKLFF.

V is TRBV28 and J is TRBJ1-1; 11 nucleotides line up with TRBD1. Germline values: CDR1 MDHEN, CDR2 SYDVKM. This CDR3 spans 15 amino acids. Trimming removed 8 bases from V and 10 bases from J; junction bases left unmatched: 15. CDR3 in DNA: TGTGCCAGCCCCCCCCGGACAGGGGGCGCAGGAGGAGCTTTCTTT. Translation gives CASPPRTGGAGGAFF.

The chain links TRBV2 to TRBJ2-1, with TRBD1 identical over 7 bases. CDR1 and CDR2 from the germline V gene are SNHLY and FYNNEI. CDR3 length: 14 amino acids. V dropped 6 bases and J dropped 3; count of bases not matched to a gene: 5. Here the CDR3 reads CASRRQGNYNEQFF. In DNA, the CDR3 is TGTGCCAGCAGGAGACAGGGAAACTACAATGAGCAGTTCTTC.

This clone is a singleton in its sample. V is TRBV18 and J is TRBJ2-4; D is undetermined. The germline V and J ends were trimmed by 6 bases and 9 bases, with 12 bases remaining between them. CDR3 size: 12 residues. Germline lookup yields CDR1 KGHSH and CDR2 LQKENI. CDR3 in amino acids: CASSPHRVIQYF. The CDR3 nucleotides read TGTGCCAGCTCCCCCCACCGGGTCATTCAGTACTTC.

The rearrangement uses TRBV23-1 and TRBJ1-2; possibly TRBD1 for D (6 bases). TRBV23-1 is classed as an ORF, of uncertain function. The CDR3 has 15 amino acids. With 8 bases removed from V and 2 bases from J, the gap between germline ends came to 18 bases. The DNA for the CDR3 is TGCGCCAGCGGGTCCCGGGGGGGCCAGAACTATGGCTACACCTTC. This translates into CASGSRGGQNYGYTF.

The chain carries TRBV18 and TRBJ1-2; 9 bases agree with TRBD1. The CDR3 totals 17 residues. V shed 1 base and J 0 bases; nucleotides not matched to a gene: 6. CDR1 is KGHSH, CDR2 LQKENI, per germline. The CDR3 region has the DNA TGTGCCAGCTCACCACAAGGACAGGGGACTACTAACTATGGCTACACCTTC. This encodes CASSPQGQGTTNYGYTF.

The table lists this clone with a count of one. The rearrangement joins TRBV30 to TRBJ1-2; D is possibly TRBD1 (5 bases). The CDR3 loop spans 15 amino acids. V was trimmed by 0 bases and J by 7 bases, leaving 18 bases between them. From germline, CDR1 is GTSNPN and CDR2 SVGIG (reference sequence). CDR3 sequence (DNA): TGTGCCTGGAGTGTACCTTTCAGGGTTTGGGCTGGCTACACCTTC. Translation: CAWSVPFRVWAGYTF.

CDR3 loop: CASRDGRNEQYF. The CDR3 nucleotides read TGCGCCAGCCGCGATGGGCGAAACGAGCAGTACTTC. The J gene is TRBJ2-5, the V gene TRBV10-2; D unresolved. Matching the DNA end better, TRBJ2-7 makes the J call doubtful. In germline, CDR1 is WSHSY, CDR2 SAAADI. This CDR3 comprises 12 residues.

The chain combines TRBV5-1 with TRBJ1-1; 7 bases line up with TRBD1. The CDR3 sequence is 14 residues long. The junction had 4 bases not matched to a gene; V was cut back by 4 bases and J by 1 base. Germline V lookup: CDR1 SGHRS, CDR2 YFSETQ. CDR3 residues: CASSPGQRNTEAFF. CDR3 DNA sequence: TGCGCCAGCAGCCCGGGACAGAGGAACACTGAAGCTTTCTTT.

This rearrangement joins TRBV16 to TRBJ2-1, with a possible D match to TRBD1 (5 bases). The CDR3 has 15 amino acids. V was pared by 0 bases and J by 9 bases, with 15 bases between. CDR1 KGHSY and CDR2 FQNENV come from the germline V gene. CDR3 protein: CASSQSQGQILEQFF. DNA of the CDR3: TGTGCCAGCAGCCAATCCCAGGGCCAAATACTTGAGCAGTTCTTC.

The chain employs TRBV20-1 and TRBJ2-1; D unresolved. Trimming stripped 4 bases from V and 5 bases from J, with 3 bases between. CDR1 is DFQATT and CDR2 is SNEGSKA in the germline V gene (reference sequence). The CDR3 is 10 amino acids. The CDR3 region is CSAIDNEQFF. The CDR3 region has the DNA TGCAGTGCTATAGACAATGAGCAGTTCTTC.

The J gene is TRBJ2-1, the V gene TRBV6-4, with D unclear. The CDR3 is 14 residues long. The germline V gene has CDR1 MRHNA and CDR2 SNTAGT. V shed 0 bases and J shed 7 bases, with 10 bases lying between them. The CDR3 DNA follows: TGTGCCAGCAGTGACTCAGCTGAGGTTAATGAGCAGTTCTTC. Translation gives CASSDSAEVNEQFF.

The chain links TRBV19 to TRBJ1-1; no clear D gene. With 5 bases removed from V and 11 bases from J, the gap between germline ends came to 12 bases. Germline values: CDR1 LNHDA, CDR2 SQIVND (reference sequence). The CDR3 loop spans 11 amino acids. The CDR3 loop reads CASSSASLAFF. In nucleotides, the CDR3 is TGTGCCAGTAGTTCCGCTAGTTTGGCTTTCTTT.

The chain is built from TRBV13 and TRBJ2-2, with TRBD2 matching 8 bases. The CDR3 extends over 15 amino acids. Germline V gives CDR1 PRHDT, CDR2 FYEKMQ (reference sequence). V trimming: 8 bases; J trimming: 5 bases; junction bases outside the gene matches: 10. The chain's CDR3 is CASVLGLEDTGELFF. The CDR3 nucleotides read TGTGCCAGCGTTTTGGGACTAGAGGATACCGGGGAGCTGTTTTTT.

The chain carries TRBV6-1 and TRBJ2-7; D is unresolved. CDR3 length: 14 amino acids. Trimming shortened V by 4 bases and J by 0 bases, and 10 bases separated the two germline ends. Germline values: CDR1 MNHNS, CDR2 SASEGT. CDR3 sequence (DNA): TGTGCCAGCAGTGGGCAGGCGAGCTCCTACGAGCAGTACTTC. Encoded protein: CASSGQASSYEQYF.

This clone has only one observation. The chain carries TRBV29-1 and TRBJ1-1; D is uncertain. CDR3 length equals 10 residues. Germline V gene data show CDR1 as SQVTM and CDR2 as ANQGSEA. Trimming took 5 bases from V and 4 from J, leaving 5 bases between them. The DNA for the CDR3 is TGCAGCGTTTCCAGCACTGAAGCTTTCTTT. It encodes CSVSSTEAFF. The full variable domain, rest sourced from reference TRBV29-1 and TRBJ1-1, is SAVISQKPSRDICQRGTSLTIQCQVDSQVTMMFWYRQQPGQSLTLIATANQGSEATYESGFVIDKFPISRPNLTFSTLTVSNMSPEDSSIYLCSVSSTEAFFGQGTRLTVV.

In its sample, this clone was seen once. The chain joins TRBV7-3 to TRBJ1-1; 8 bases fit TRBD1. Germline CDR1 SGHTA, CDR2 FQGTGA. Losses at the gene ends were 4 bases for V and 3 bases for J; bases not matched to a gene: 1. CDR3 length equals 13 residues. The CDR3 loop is CASSWTGYTEAFF. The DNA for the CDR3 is TGTGCCAGCAGCTGGACAGGGTACACTGAAGCTTTCTTT.

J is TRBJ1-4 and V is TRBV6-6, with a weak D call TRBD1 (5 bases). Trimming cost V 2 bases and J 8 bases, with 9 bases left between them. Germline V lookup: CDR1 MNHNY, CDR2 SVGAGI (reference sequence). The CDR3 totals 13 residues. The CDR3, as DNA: TGTGCCAGCAGTTACGCCCAGGGCGAAAAACTGTTTTTT. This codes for CASSYAQGEKLFF.

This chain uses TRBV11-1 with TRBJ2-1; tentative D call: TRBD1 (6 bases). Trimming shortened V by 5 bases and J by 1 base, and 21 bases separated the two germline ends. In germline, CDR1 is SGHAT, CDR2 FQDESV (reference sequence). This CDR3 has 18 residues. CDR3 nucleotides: TGTGCCAGCAGCCCAGCCCAAGGCATCCAGGGGTCCTACAATGAGCAGTTCTTC. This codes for CASSPAQGIQGSYNEQFF.

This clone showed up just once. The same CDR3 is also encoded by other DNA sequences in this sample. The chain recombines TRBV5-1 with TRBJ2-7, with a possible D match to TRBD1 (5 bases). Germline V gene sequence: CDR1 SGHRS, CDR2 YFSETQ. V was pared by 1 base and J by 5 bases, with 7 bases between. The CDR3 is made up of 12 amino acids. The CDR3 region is CASSLTTDEQYF. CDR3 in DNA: TGCGCCAGCAGCTTGACGACAGACGAGCAGTACTTC.

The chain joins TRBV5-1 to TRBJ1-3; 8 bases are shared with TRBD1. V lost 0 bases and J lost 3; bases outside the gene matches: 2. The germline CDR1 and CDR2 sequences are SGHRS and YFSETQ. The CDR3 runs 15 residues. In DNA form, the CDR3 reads TGCGCCAGCAGCTTGGGGACAGGGTTTGGAAACACCATATATTTT. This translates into CASSLGTGFGNTIYF.

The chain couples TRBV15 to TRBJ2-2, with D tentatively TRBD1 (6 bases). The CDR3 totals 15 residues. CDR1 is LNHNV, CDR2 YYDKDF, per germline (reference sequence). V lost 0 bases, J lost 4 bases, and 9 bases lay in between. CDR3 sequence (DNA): TGTGCCACCAGCAGAGACAGGGGCGCCACCGGGGAGCTGTTTTTT. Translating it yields CATSRDRGATGELFF.

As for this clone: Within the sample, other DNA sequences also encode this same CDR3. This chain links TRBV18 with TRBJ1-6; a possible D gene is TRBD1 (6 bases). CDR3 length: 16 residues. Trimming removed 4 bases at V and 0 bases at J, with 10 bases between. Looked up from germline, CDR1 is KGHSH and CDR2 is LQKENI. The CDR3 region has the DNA TGTGCCAGCTCACTAACAGGGAGCTCCTATAATTCACCCCTCCACTTT. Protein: CASSLTGSSYNSPLHF. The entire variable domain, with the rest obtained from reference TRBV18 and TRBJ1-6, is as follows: NAGVMQNPRHLVRRRGQEARLRCSPMKGHSHVYWYRQLPEEGLKFMVYLQKENIIDESGMPKERFSAEFPKEGPSILRIQQVVRGDSAAYFCASSLTGSSYNSPLHFGNGTRLTVT.

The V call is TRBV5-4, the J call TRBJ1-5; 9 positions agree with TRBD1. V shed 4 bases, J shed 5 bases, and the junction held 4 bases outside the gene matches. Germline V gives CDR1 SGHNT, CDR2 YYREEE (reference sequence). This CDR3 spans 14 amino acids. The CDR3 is CASSVDRGDQPQHF. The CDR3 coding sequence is TGTGCCAGCAGCGTGGACAGGGGTGATCAGCCCCAGCATTTT.

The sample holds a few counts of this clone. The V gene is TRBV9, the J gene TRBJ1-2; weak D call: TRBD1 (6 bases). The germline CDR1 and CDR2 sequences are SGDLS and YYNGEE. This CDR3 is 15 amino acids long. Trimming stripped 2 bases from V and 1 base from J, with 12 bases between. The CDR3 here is CASSVGTSLNYGYTF. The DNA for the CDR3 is TGTGCCAGCAGCGTCGGGACAAGCCTTAACTATGGCTACACCTTC. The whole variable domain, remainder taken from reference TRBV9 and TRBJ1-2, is DSGVTQTPKHLITATGQRVTLRCSPRSGDLSVYWYQQSLDQGLQFLIQYYNGEERAKGNILERFSAQQFPDLHSELNLSSLELGDSALYFCASSVGTSLNYGYTFGSGTRLTVV.